The 17 T cell receptor beta chains given below trace back to one sample, sequenced in a study of lymphopenia after photon versus proton radiotherapy. Sequencing was performed with immunoSEQ multiplex PCR; in TCRdb, only in-frame clones are kept and a portion is missing. The sample consists of more than 11,000 clones, roughly four fifths of them appearing once. The sample in question was peripheral blood, obtained from a patient treated with photon-based radiotherapy. Every receptor here comes from a man aged 50 to 59 with gastric cancer.

The chain uses TRBV7-2 and TRBJ1-4; D possibly corresponds to TRBD1 (6 bases). Germline V CDR1 and CDR2: SGHTA, FQGNSA. The ends were cut back, 2 bases at V and 5 bases at J, with 15 bases in the middle. This CDR3 is built from 16 residues. CDR3 loop: CASSLWAGQFNEKLFF. The CDR3 DNA reads TGTGCCAGCAGCTTATGGGCCGGACAGTTCAATGAAAAACTGTTTTTT.

The V and J genes are TRBV11-2 and TRBJ2-7, with TRBD1 identical over 7 bases. This CDR3 contains 14 residues. CDR1 SGHAT and CDR2 FQNNGV come from the germline V gene. Trimming took 1 base from V and 7 from J; bases not matched to a gene: 7. For the CDR3, the DNA is TGTGCCAGCAGCTTAGGGCCCGGCAGGGGGGAGCAGTACGTC. It codes for CASSLGPGRGEQYV.

The chain is built from TRBV2 and TRBJ1-1; 7 nucleotides align to TRBD1. Germline CDR1 SNHLY, CDR2 FYNNEI. The CDR3 has 11 residues. Trimming removed 8 bases from V and 11 bases from J; junction bases left unmatched: 8. In DNA form, the CDR3 reads TGTGCCAGCCTCGACGGGACAGAGGCTTTCTTT. Translated: CASLDGTEAFF.

V is TRBV30 and J is TRBJ2-3; 8 bases align to TRBD1. The CDR3 loop spans 16 amino acids. V dropped 2 bases and J dropped 2; count of bases not matched to a gene: 9. Germline V CDR1 and CDR2: GTSNPN, SVGIG (reference sequence). The CDR3 bases are TGTGCCTGGAGTAGGGGACAGGCGTGGGACACAGATACGCAGTATTTT. Protein product: CAWSRGQAWDTDTQYF. Together with reference TRBV30 and TRBJ2-3, the CDR3 gives the full variable domain: SQTIHQWPATLVQPVGSPLSLECTVEGTSNPNLYWYRQAAGRGLQLLFYSVGIGQISSEVPQNLSASRPQDRQFILSSKKLLLSDSGFYLCAWSRGQAWDTDTQYFGPGTRLTVL.

The rearrangement joins TRBV11-3 to TRBJ2-1; D uncertain. The CDR3 sequence is 14 residues long. Germline lookup yields CDR1 SGHNT and CDR2 YENEEA. V lost 4 bases to trimming and J lost 5 bases, with 12 bases between them. The CDR3 is CASSSPTVNNEQFF. For the CDR3, the DNA is TGTGCCAGCAGCTCCCCGACGGTTAACAATGAGCAGTTCTTC.

In DNA, the CDR3 is TGTGCCAGCTCCCGCAACAGCGACTCCTATAATTCACCCCTCCACTTT. Its translation: CASSRNSDSYNSPLHF. The chain joins TRBV18 to TRBJ1-6; D remains ambiguous. Trimming cost V 6 bases and J 0 bases, with 12 bases left between them. Germline CDR1 KGHSH, CDR2 LQKENI. CDR3 length equals 16 residues.

The chain joins TRBV30 to TRBJ1-6; D might be TRBD1 (5 bases). Germline V gene data show CDR1 as GTSNPN and CDR2 as SVGIG (reference sequence). This CDR3 spans 13 amino acids. V was trimmed by 1 base and J by 7 bases, leaving 8 bases between them. DNA of the CDR3: TGTGCCTGGAGTGCGGGGCAGAATTCACCCCTCCACTTT. Encoded protein: CAWSAGQNSPLHF.

This rearrangement joins TRBV7-9 to TRBJ2-7; no clear D. The CDR3 runs 13 residues. V was clipped by 4 bases and J by 7 bases, with 14 bases between them. Germline-derived CDR1 and CDR2 are SEHNR and FQNEAQ (reference sequence). CDR3 sequence reads: CASSSDLTREQYV. For the CDR3, the DNA is TGTGCCAGCAGCTCAGACCTAACGCGGGAGCAGTACGTC.

The chain recombines TRBV6-1 with TRBJ1-5; 9 bases map to TRBD1. The trim removed 11 bases at V and 7 bases at J, leaving 6 bases unmatched. The CDR3 consists of 12 residues. In germline, CDR1 is MNHNS, CDR2 SASEGT. The CDR3: CAVQGARQPQHF. Here the CDR3 DNA reads TGTGCCGTACAGGGGGCGCGCCAGCCCCAGCATTTT.

This chain links TRBV15 with TRBJ1-5; D is ambiguous. The CDR3 spans 15 residues. Germline V gene data show CDR1 as LNHNV and CDR2 as YYDKDF (reference sequence). Trimming removed 0 bases from V and 3 bases from J, with 9 bases in between. The DNA of the CDR3 is TGTGCCACCAGCAGAGATTCGGGTTCCAATCAGCCCCAGCATTTT. Its protein product is CATSRDSGSNQPQHF.

This chain uses TRBV9 with TRBJ2-3; D is unclear. This CDR3 region has 14 residues. Germline V CDR1 and CDR2: SGDLS, YYNGEE. Trimming took 3 bases from V and 0 from J, leaving 8 bases between them. CDR3 loop: CASSARLSTDTQYF. CDR3 DNA sequence: TGTGCCAGCAGCGCCCGCCTGAGCACAGATACGCAGTATTTT. The full variable domain, with the rest looked up from reference TRBV9 and TRBJ2-3, is DSGVTQTPKHLITATGQRVTLRCSPRSGDLSVYWYQQSLDQGLQFLIQYYNGEERAKGNILERFSAQQFPDLHSELNLSSLELGDSALYFCASSARLSTDTQYFGPGTRLTVL.

This clone turned up a few times. The J gene is TRBJ1-6, the V gene TRBV19, with D uncertain. V was clipped by 6 bases and J by 7 bases, with 16 bases between them. Germline assignment: CDR1 LNHDA and CDR2 SQIVND (reference sequence). The CDR3 has 15 residues. CDR3 amino acids: CASSRISDGNSPLHF. CDR3 sequence (DNA): TGTGCCAGTAGCCGTATTTCGGACGGGAATTCACCCCTCCACTTT.

The chain combines TRBV30 with TRBJ2-5; D remains ambiguous. The germline CDR1 and CDR2 sequences are GTSNPN and SVGIG (reference sequence). This CDR3 is 13 amino acids long. Trimming removed 3 bases at V and 1 base at J, with 9 bases between. The CDR3 DNA sequence: TGTGCCTGGAGGGGGTATGCCCAAGAGACCCAGTACTTC. Residues: CAWRGYAQETQYF. The complete variable domain, with remaining parts taken from reference TRBV30 and TRBJ2-5, reads SQTIHQWPATLVQPVGSPLSLECTVEGTSNPNLYWYRQAAGRGLQLLFYSVGIGQISSEVPQNLSASRPQDRQFILSSKKLLLSDSGFYLCAWRGYAQETQYFGPGTRLLVL.

V and J are TRBV5-1 and TRBJ2-1; D remains unclear. CDR3 length: 13 amino acids. V shed 5 bases and J shed 7 bases, with 13 bases lying between them. Germline loops: CDR1 SGHRS, CDR2 YFSETQ. As DNA, the CDR3 is TGCGCCAGCAGTGAGGCAAGCCCGAATGAGCAGTTCTTC. It translates to CASSEASPNEQFF.

J is TRBJ2-6 and V is TRBV19, with 12 bases lining up with TRBD1. This CDR3 contains 18 residues. Germline lookup yields CDR1 LNHDA and CDR2 SQIVND (reference sequence). J was trimmed by 3 bases and V by 6 bases; bases with no gene match: 9. CDR3 sequence (DNA): TGTGCCAGTAGAGCTACCGGGACAGGGGGCTTTGGGGCCAACGTCCTGACTTTC. Encoded protein: CASRATGTGGFGANVLTF.

This clone was detected only once. The chain recombines TRBV18 with TRBJ2-1; perhaps TRBD1 as D (5 bases). Germline-derived CDR1 and CDR2 are KGHSH and LQKENI. V was trimmed by 0 bases and J by 2 bases, leaving 8 bases between them. The CDR3 runs 15 residues. Written as DNA, the CDR3 is TGTGCCAGCTCACCACCTTTAGGGGCCTACAATGAGCAGTTCTTC. Translating it yields CASSPPLGAYNEQFF.

The chain couples TRBV7-8 to TRBJ2-2, with 7 bases fitting TRBD1. Per germline, CDR1 SGHVS and CDR2 FQNEAQ. The J segment lost 2 bases and the V segment lost 4 bases, leaving 7 bases of the junction unmatched. The CDR3 totals 16 residues. DNA of the CDR3: TGTGCCAGCAGCTCGTCGGGACAGCCTAACACCGGGGAGCTGTTTTTT. The encoded protein is CASSSSGQPNTGELFF.